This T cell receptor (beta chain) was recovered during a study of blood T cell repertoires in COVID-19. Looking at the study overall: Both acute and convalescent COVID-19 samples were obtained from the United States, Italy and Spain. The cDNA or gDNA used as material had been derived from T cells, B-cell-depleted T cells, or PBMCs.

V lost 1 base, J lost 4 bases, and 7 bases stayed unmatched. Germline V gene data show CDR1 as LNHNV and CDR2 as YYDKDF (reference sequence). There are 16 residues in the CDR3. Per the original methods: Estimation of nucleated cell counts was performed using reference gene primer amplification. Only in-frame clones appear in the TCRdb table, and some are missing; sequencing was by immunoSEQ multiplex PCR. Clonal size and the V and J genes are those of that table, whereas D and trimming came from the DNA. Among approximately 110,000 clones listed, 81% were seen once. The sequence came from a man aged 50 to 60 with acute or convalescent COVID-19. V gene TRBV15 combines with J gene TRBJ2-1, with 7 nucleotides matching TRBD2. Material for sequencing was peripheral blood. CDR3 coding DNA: TGTGCCACCAGCAGAGGGGGAGGGGTAGGGTACAATGAGCAGTTCTTC. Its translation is CATSRGGGVGYNEQFF.